One TCR beta chain is described in this entry. V shed 4 bases and J 1 base; nucleotides not matched to a gene: 0. This CDR3 comprises 15 residues. Germline CDR1 and CDR2: SNHLY and FYNNEI. TCRdb's table, derived via immunoSEQ multiplex PCR, lists solely in-frame clones and lacks some. The data show approximately 37,000 clones, 38% seen once. This record comes from a study of neoadjuvant anti-PD-1 for oral cavity cancer. As for the study in general: Patients without progression got a fourth dose around day 43.

Time point reported: after neoadjuvant nivolumab, at surgical resection. The TCR was taken from a person between 35 and 79 years old with oral cavity squamous cell carcinoma. This specimen consisted of tumor tissue, obtained after nivolumab (anti-PD-1) treatment. V and J are TRBV2 and TRBJ2-7; 14 bases fit TRBD2. Written as DNA, the CDR3 is TGTGCCAGCAGTGGACTAGCGGGAGGGTCCTACGAGCAGTACTTC. It encodes CASSGLAGGSYEQYF.